This T cell receptor (beta chain) originates from a study of monozygotic twins with inflammatory bowel disease. Overall study results and limits: Healthy co-twins had higher TCRbeta inverse Simpson diversity than their IBD twins. IBD patients, compared with healthy twins, shared fewer clonotypes with others (especially with disease activity).

During cDNA synthesis, UMIs that each contained a 6-nucleotide sample barcode were added by means of template switching. TCRdb re-called the 5' RACE reads, yielding one record per CDR3 amino acid sequence without DNA. This sample's table has about 160,000 distinct CDR3 sequences. CDR3 length: 15 residues. Per germline, CDR1 SEHNR and CDR2 FQNEAQ (reference sequence). It was from whole blood, with no T cell sorting, that total RNA was isolated. Remarks on this clonotype: Its cognate antigen is unknown.

This chain joins TRBV7-9 and TRBJ1-2; the D call of TRBD1 rests on TCRdb alone, since no DNA is present to check it. The source is a human donor with ulcerative colitis or Crohn's disease, or a healthy co-twin of an affected twin (not recorded which). Sequencing used blood. This chain's CDR3 is CASSSPGRSSYGYTF.